This is a list of T cell receptor beta chains from one sample in a study of T cell changes during pregnancy in multiple sclerosis. Profiling relied on immunoSEQ multiplex PCR, and the TCRdb table lists in-frame clones only, not all of them. This sample has fewer than 20,000 clones; 80% to 90% occur once, and the top ten carry approximately 7.4%. Sample: CD8+ T cells from peripheral blood mononuclear cells, taken in the second trimester of pregnancy. The receptors come from a female donor in good health, enrolled as a control in a pregnancy study. Both conserved end residues are part of each CDR3. The D gene is left open where the match is weak. Not every row has a clone size; where given, it reads once, few, many or a size class.

size,D,V,length,J,CDR3,DNA
.,TRBD1,TRBV5-6,14,TRBJ2-7,CASSLGGTGAEQYF,TGTGCCAGCAGCTTGGGAGGGACAGGGGCTGAGCAGTACTTC
once,.,TRBV7-3,13,TRBJ1-6,CASSLSGDSPLHF,TGTGCCAGCAGCTTATCCGGAGATTCACCCCTCCACTTT
.,TRBD2,TRBV30,14,TRBJ2-7,CAWSVRGGGGEQYF,TGTGCCTGGAGTGTACGTGGTGGGGGGGGCGAGCAGTACTTC
.,.,TRBV15,13,TRBJ2-1,CATSSTGNNEQFF,TGTGCCACCAGCAGTACCGGGAACAATGAGCAGTTCTTC
.,.,TRBV18,12,TRBJ2-1,CASSPPRGEQFF,TGTGCCAGCTCACCACCACGGGGGGAGCAGTTCTTC
.,.,TRBV13,14,TRBJ1-2,CASSPPERNYGYTF,TGTGCCAGCAGCCCCCCCGAGAGAAACTATGGCTACACCTTC
.,TRBD1,TRBV7-8,14,TRBJ2-5,CASSSTGGLETQYF,TGTGCCAGCAGCTCAACAGGGGGCCTGGAGACCCAGTACTTC
.,.,TRBV29-1,15,TRBJ2-1,CSVAGLQSSYNEQFF,TGCAGCGTAGCAGGGCTACAGAGCTCCTACAATGAGCAGTTCTTC
large,.,TRBV6-1,15,TRBJ1-5,CASSDGQGGGQPQHF,TGTGCCAGCAGTGACGGTCAGGGAGGCGGCCAGCCCCAGCATTTT
few,.,TRBV6-1,15,TRBJ2-7,CASSQASASSYEQYF,TGTGCCAGCAGCCAAGCGTCAGCCAGCTCCTACGAGCAGTACTTC
.,.,TRBV5-8,12,TRBJ2-7,CASSYSWYEQYF,TGTGCCAGCAGTTATAGCTGGTACGAGCAGTACTTC
few,.,TRBV7-8,15,TRBJ1-2,CASSLGTNVLNGYTF,TGTGCCAGCAGCTTGGGGACAAATGTGTTGAATGGCTACACCTTC
.,TRBD1,TRBV5-4,12,TRBJ1-1,CASSLGDRGAFF,TGTGCCAGCAGCTTAGGGGACAGGGGAGCTTTCTTT
.,.,TRBV14,14,TRBJ2-7,CASSQRRGPYEQYF,TGTGCCAGCAGCCAACGGCGCGGCCCCTACGAGCAGTACTTC
.,TRBD2,TRBV5-6,16,TRBJ2-1,CASELSGTRPYNEQFF,TGTGCCAGTGAGCTCTCCGGGACTAGACCCTACAATGAGCAGTTCTTC